These 13 T cell receptor beta chains share one sample of origin, sequenced in a study of PD-1 blockade in classical Hodgkin lymphoma. Assay: immunoSEQ multiplex PCR; the TCRdb copy retains only in-frame clones and omits some. The sample lists about 21,000 clones; 68% were seen once. Each patient's relapse followed autologous stem cell transplantation, and brentuximab vedotin exposure varied. The sample here was peripheral blood mononuclear cells (PBMCs), taken at baseline. These receptors came from a human donor with classical Hodgkin lymphoma.

This chain uses TRBV7-2 with TRBJ2-5; D perhaps matches TRBD2 (5 bases). V lost 2 bases to trimming and J lost 5 bases, with 15 bases between them. This CDR3 has 15 residues. The germline CDR1 and CDR2 sequences are SGHTA and FQGNSA. CDR3 nucleotides: TGTGCCAGCAGCTTAAGTACTAGGGTTCGGGAGACCCAGTACTTC. As protein: CASSLSTRVRETQYF.

The chain couples TRBV7-9 to TRBJ2-5, with 7 positions matching TRBD2. J lost 4 bases, V lost 3 bases, and 8 bases had no gene match. Germline CDR1 SEHNR, CDR2 FQNEAQ (reference sequence). The CDR3 covers 15 residues. CDR3 DNA: TGTGCCAGCAGCTTGATTAGGACGGGAGGAGAGACCCAGTACTTC. Protein: CASSLIRTGGETQYF.

This clone was counted only a few times. J is TRBJ1-6 and V is TRBV5-1; D not resolved. Between the trimmed V and J ends, which lost 3 bases and 0 bases, there was a span of 7 bases. From germline, CDR1 is SGHRS and CDR2 YFSETQ. The CDR3 runs 15 residues. DNA of the CDR3: TGCGCCAGCAGCTCCGGTGGCTCCTATAATTCACCCCTCCACTTT. Translation gives CASSSGGSYNSPLHF.

This clone has a handful of counts. The chain links TRBV6-1 to TRBJ1-5; 7 bases align to TRBD1. CDR3 length: 14 residues. Germline-derived CDR1 and CDR2 are MNHNS and SASEGT. V gave up 3 bases and J gave up 7 bases; unmatched junction bases: 6. The CDR3, as DNA: TGTGCCAGCAGTGAGGGGGCAGGGGGACAGCCCCAGCATTTT. Protein: CASSEGAGGQPQHF.

This clone was seen once. This rearrangement joins TRBV19 to TRBJ1-5; tentatively, D is TRBD1 (5 bases). CDR3 length equals 14 residues. Trimming removed 0 bases at V and 8 bases at J, with 11 bases between. Germline CDR1 and CDR2: LNHDA and SQIVND (reference sequence). CDR3 protein: CASSIETGGKPQHF. CDR3 nucleotides: TGTGCCAGTAGTATAGAGACCGGGGGTAAGCCCCAGCATTTT.

This clone appeared once. The chain is built from TRBV30 and TRBJ2-6; TRBD1 agrees at 10 bases. Trimming took 3 bases from V and 0 from J; bases not matched to a gene: 2. Germline V gene data show CDR1 as GTSNPN and CDR2 as SVGIG (reference sequence). This CDR3 is built from 16 residues. The CDR3 DNA follows: TGTGCCTGGAGGGGACAGGGGTACTCTGGGGCCAACGTCCTGACTTTC. Protein: CAWRGQGYSGANVLTF.

The CDR3: CATSKLRDNSGNTIYF. CDR3 sequence (DNA): TGTGCCACCAGCAAACTACGGGACAACTCTGGAAACACCATATATTTT. The chain has TRBV15 and TRBJ1-3, with a possible D match to TRBD1 (6 bases). Germline CDR1 is LNHNV and CDR2 is YYDKDF (reference sequence). This CDR3 has 16 residues. V was clipped by 4 bases and J by 0 bases, with 13 bases between them.

This clone was picked up a small number of times. V gene TRBV19 combines with J gene TRBJ2-1, with a possible D match to TRBD1 (5 bases). V dropped 5 bases and J dropped 3 bases, with 11 bases sitting between them. CDR3 length: 14 residues. Germline V gene data show CDR1 as LNHDA and CDR2 as SQIVND (reference sequence). The CDR3 DNA follows: TGTGCCAGTAGTGCAAGACAGAGCTACAATGAGCAGTTCTTC. It yields the protein CASSARQSYNEQFF. The whole variable domain, remainder taken from reference TRBV19 and TRBJ2-1, is DGGITQSPKYLFRKEGQNVTLSCEQNLNHDAMYWYRQDPGQGLRLIYYSQIVNDFQKGDIAEGYSVSREKKESFPLTVTSAQKNPTAFYLCASSARQSYNEQFFGPGTRLTVL.

By its share, this clone is medium-sized. This sequence joins TRBV7-6 and TRBJ2-2; unclear D gene. The V and J ends lost 5 bases and 11 bases respectively, with 12 bases between them. Per the germline V gene, CDR1 is SGHVS and CDR2 is FNYEAQ. CDR3 size: 12 residues. The CDR3 nucleotides are TGTGCCAGCAGCCCCCCGAGCCCCGAGCTGTTTTTT. Translation: CASSPPSPELFF.

The V gene is TRBV27, the J gene TRBJ1-4; no clear D gene. This CDR3 is 15 amino acids long. Trimming shortened V by 5 bases and J by 3 bases, and 13 bases separated the two germline ends. Per germline, CDR1 MNHEY and CDR2 SMNVEV (reference sequence). The CDR3, as DNA: TGTGCCAGCAGTCCCTCGGGCTCACCTAATGAAAAACTGTTTTTT. Its protein product is CASSPSGSPNEKLFF.

This chain links TRBV7-9 with TRBJ2-1; TRBD2 matches 14 bases. CDR1 is SEHNR, CDR2 FQNEAQ, per germline (reference sequence). The trim removed 11 bases at V and 8 bases at J, leaving 20 bases unmatched. The CDR3 runs 18 residues. The chain's CDR3 is CAAFVAGRLAGGVDEQFF. As DNA, the CDR3 is TGTGCCGCCTTCGTTGCAGGGCGACTAGCGGGAGGGGTGGATGAGCAGTTCTTC.

This clone has more than one count but fewer than ten. The chain carries TRBV4-1 and TRBJ1-5; a weak D match, TRBD1 (5 bases). Germline V gene data show CDR1 as MGHRA and CDR2 as YSYEKL. The CDR3 sequence is 14 residues long. Trimming took 0 bases from V and 2 from J, leaving 5 bases between them. The CDR3 sequence: CASSQEGGNQPQHF. The CDR3 DNA reads TGCGCCAGCAGCCAAGAAGGGGGCAATCAGCCCCAGCATTTT.

The chain carries TRBV6-5 and TRBJ1-3; the match to TRBD1 covers 7 bases. Per germline, CDR1 MNHEY and CDR2 SVGAGI. J lost 0 bases, V lost 2 bases, and 1 base had no gene match. The CDR3 spans 15 residues. In DNA form, the CDR3 reads TGTGCCAGCAGTTACGGGGACAGCTCTGGAAACACCATATATTTT. Its protein product is CASSYGDSSGNTIYF.